The 32 T cell receptor beta chains listed next were all sequenced from one sample in a study of T cell responses to AZD1222 COVID-19 vaccine. Sequencing was performed with immunoSEQ multiplex PCR; in TCRdb, only in-frame clones are kept and a portion is missing. Here the sample spans over 150,000 clones, about 91% being singletons. The sequences come from peripheral blood, collected on day 0 of MenACWY control vaccination. These receptor sequences come from an adult in good health.

The V and J genes are TRBV14 and TRBJ2-7; D uncertain. With 3 bases removed from V and 0 bases from J, the gap between germline ends came to 18 bases. The CDR3 covers 17 residues. CDR1 is SGHDN, CDR2 FVKESK, per germline. The chain's CDR3 is CASSHLPFAASSYEQYF. Written as DNA, the CDR3 is TGTGCCAGCAGCCACCTACCCTTTGCGGCGAGCTCCTACGAGCAGTACTTC.

The V call is TRBV29-1, the J call TRBJ2-5; TRBD2 aligns across 7 bases. The CDR3 runs 13 residues. V lost 4 bases, J lost 4 bases, and 6 bases stayed unmatched. The germline V gene encodes CDR1 SQVTM and CDR2 ANQGSEA. CDR3 coding DNA: TGCAGCGTTGTCGCGGGAGCCATAGAGACCCAGTACTTC. Its protein product is CSVVAGAIETQYF. The whole variable domain, filled in from reference TRBV29-1 and TRBJ2-5, reads SAVISQKPSRDICQRGTSLTIQCQVDSQVTMMFWYRQQPGQSLTLIATANQGSEATYESGFVIDKFPISRPNLTFSTLTVSNMSPEDSSIYLCSVVAGAIETQYFGPGTRLLVL.

V usage is TRBV28 and J usage is TRBJ2-5; 9 nucleotides agree with TRBD2. V was clipped by 4 bases and J by 3 bases; unmatched bases: 3. CDR1 is MDHEN, CDR2 SYDVKM, per germline. The CDR3 runs to 14 residues. This chain's CDR3 is CASSSVAGEETQYF. CDR3 DNA sequence: TGTGCCAGCAGTTCGGTAGCGGGAGAAGAGACCCAGTACTTC.

The chain is built from TRBV6-5 and TRBJ2-6, with D perhaps matching TRBD1 (5 bases). The V gene lost 6 bases and the J gene lost 4 bases, with 13 bases spanning the gap. Germline V lookup: CDR1 MNHEY, CDR2 SVGAGI. The CDR3 consists of 15 residues. CDR3 amino acids: CASRKDSSGANVLTF. The CDR3 DNA follows: TGTGCCAGCAGAAAAGACAGTTCCGGGGCCAACGTCCTGACTTTC.

The chain links TRBV29-1 to TRBJ2-5, with 9 bases identical to TRBD2. Trimming removed 5 bases from V and 4 bases from J; junction bases left unmatched: 14. CDR3 length: 16 residues. The germline V gene has CDR1 SQVTM and CDR2 ANQGSEA. The CDR3 region has the DNA TGCAGCGTTATTGCGGGAGGGCCGGGGGTGGCAGAGACCCAGTACTTC. Translation gives CSVIAGGPGVAETQYF.

V gene TRBV25-1 combines with J gene TRBJ1-1, with a weak D call TRBD1 (6 bases). The CDR3 contains 14 residues. Per germline, CDR1 MGHDK and CDR2 SYGVNS. The germline V and J ends were trimmed by 11 bases and 5 bases, with 21 bases remaining between them. The CDR3: CASSPAGAGTEAFF. CDR3 nucleotides: TGTGCCTCCTCCCCCGCAGGGGCAGGAACTGAAGCTTTCTTT.

This sequence joins TRBV25-1 and TRBJ1-2; D is unresolved. The V end was cut by 6 bases, the J end by 2 bases, with 10 bases between. CDR3 size: 13 residues. Germline values: CDR1 MGHDK, CDR2 SYGVNS. The CDR3 region is CASRESLNYGYTF. CDR3 DNA sequence: TGTGCCAGCAGAGAGAGTTTAAACTATGGCTACACCTTC.

The genes are TRBV18 and TRBJ2-2; 12 bases match TRBD2. V was pared by 5 bases and J by 5 bases, with 3 bases of the junction left unmatched. The CDR3 has 15 amino acids. Germline V gene lookup returns CDR1 KGHSH and CDR2 LQKENI. The CDR3 coding sequence is TGTGCCAGCTCAAAGGGGACTAGCGGGACCGGGGAGCTGTTTTTT. It specifies CASSKGTSGTGELFF.

This rearrangement joins TRBV5-1 to TRBJ1-2; TRBD1 is a possible D gene (6 bases). V was pared by 0 bases and J by 8 bases, with 17 bases between. Germline assignment: CDR1 SGHRS and CDR2 YFSETQ. This CDR3 contains 15 residues. CDR3: CASSLEVGGARGYTF. CDR3 nucleotide sequence: TGCGCCAGCAGCTTGGAAGTAGGGGGAGCGAGGGGCTACACCTTC.

This rearrangement joins TRBV19 to TRBJ1-1; TRBD1 agrees at 8 bases. V shed 6 bases, J shed 5 bases, and the junction held 8 bases outside the gene matches. The CDR3 spans 14 residues. The V gene's germline CDR1 is LNHDA and CDR2 SQIVND (reference sequence). In DNA, the CDR3 is TGTGCCAGTAGGGCAGGGGGCGCAAGGACTGAAGCTTTCTTT. Translated, it gives CASRAGGARTEAFF.

This chain joins TRBV29-1 and TRBJ1-2; D remains ambiguous. Germline values: CDR1 SQVTM, CDR2 ANQGSEA. The CDR3 runs 13 residues. The ends were cut back, 4 bases at V and 2 bases at J, with 11 bases in the middle. CDR3 in DNA: TGCAGCGTTGTGCAGGACCTCAACTATGGCTACACCTTC. Translated, it gives CSVVQDLNYGYTF. Full variable domain (missing parts from reference TRBV29-1 and TRBJ1-2): SAVISQKPSRDICQRGTSLTIQCQVDSQVTMMFWYRQQPGQSLTLIATANQGSEATYESGFVIDKFPISRPNLTFSTLTVSNMSPEDSSIYLCSVVQDLNYGYTFGSGTRLTVV.

The genes are TRBV4-2 and TRBJ1-6, with 7 bases aligning to TRBD1. Germline-derived CDR1 and CDR2 are LGHNA and YNFKEQ. CDR3 length equals 21 residues. V was pared by 1 base and J by 7 bases, with 22 bases of the junction left unmatched. This CDR3 is CASSQASWGQTRSRRNSPLHF. The CDR3 DNA reads as TGTGCCAGCAGCCAAGCCAGTTGGGGACAGACGAGATCCAGGAGGAATTCACCCCTCCACTTT.

The V and J genes are TRBV19 and TRBJ1-5; 7 bases line up with TRBD1. Germline-derived CDR1 and CDR2 are LNHDA and SQIVND (reference sequence). CDR3 size: 15 residues. Unmatched junction bases numbered 6, after V lost 5 bases and J lost 2 bases. The CDR3 reads CASSAGGTGNQPQHF. The CDR3 DNA follows: TGTGCCAGTAGTGCAGGGGGAACGGGCAATCAGCCCCAGCATTTT.

The chain employs TRBV7-2 and TRBJ2-1; 15 positions match TRBD2. After removal of 0 bases from V and 6 bases from J, the junction contained 0 bases not matched to a gene. The germline V gene encodes CDR1 SGHTA and CDR2 FQGNSA. This CDR3 spans 16 amino acids. CDR3 region: CASSLAGLAGGNEQFF. CDR3 nucleotides: TGTGCCAGCAGCTTAGCGGGACTAGCGGGAGGCAATGAGCAGTTCTTC.

The V and J genes are TRBV9 and TRBJ2-1; D may correspond to TRBD1 or TRBD2 (5 bases each). Germline lookup yields CDR1 SGDLS and CDR2 YYNGEE. The length of the CDR3 is 16 residues. The ends were cut back, 1 base at V and 1 base at J, with 12 bases in the middle. This CDR3 is CASSVSGDGSYNEQFF. In DNA, the CDR3 is TGTGCCAGCAGCGTATCTGGGGACGGATCCTACAATGAGCAGTTCTTC.

The rearrangement links TRBV28 to TRBJ1-6; a weak D match, TRBD1 (6 bases). Germline V CDR1 and CDR2: MDHEN, SYDVKM. The CDR3 runs to 17 residues. The V and J ends lost 1 base and 0 bases respectively, with 10 bases between them. CDR3 amino acids: CASSLSRGSSYNSPLHF. In DNA form, the CDR3 reads TGTGCCAGCAGTTTATCAAGGGGGAGCTCCTATAATTCACCCCTCCACTTT.

The V and J genes are TRBV7-3 and TRBJ2-1; 7 positions agree with TRBD1. CDR3 length: 15 amino acids. Germline loops: CDR1 SGHTA, CDR2 FQGTGA. Germline trimming cut 2 bases from V and 4 bases from J; bases unmatched to any gene: 5. The CDR3 DNA is TGTGCCAGCAGCTTACCACAGACAGGGTACAATGAGCAGTTCTTC. It is translated as CASSLPQTGYNEQFF. The full variable domain, completed using reference TRBV7-3 and TRBJ2-1, is GAGVSQTPSNKVTEKGKYVELRCDPISGHTALYWYRQSLGQGPEFLIYFQGTGAADDSGLPNDRFFAVRPEGSVSTLKIQRTERGDSAVYLCASSLPQTGYNEQFFGPGTRLTVL.

This clone was found once. The CDR3 region is CASSFGLGAGELFF. DNA for the CDR3: TGCGCCAGCAGCTTCGGACTAGGGGCCGGGGAGCTGTTTTTT. The J gene is TRBJ2-2, the V gene TRBV5-1, with 7 nucleotides matching TRBD2. This CDR3 has 14 amino acids. CDR1 is SGHRS, CDR2 YFSETQ, per germline. J was trimmed by 6 bases and V by 2 bases; bases with no gene match: 4.

V usage is TRBV25-1 and J usage is TRBJ1-5; 7 nucleotides match TRBD1. The V segment lost 2 bases and the J segment 7 bases; nucleotides outside the gene matches: 2. Germline V gene lookup returns CDR1 MGHDK and CDR2 SYGVNS. This CDR3 comprises 13 residues. CDR3 sequence reads: CASSEQGVQPQHF. CDR3 nucleotide sequence: TGTGCCAGCAGTGAACAGGGGGTACAGCCCCAGCATTTT. The whole variable domain, remainder taken from reference TRBV25-1 and TRBJ1-5, is EADIYQTPRYLVIGTGKKITLECSQTMGHDKMYWYQQDPGMELHLIHYSYGVNSTEKGDLSSESTVSRIRTEHFPLTLESARPSHTSQYLCASSEQGVQPQHFGDGTRLSIL.

This chain connects TRBV19 to TRBJ1-3; no clear D. Trimming pared 3 bases from V and 0 bases from J, leaving 9 bases between. The CDR3 sequence is 15 residues long. Germline V gene data show CDR1 as LNHDA and CDR2 as SQIVND (reference sequence). The CDR3 sequence: CASSIGFASGNTIYF. The CDR3 DNA is TGTGCCAGTAGTATTGGGTTTGCCTCTGGAAACACCATATATTTT.

Only one count was recorded for this clone. This chain links TRBV21-1 with TRBJ1-3; the D call in the table, TRBD1, was not verified against the DNA. TRBV21-1 has pseudogene status. This CDR3 contains 18 residues. DNA of the CDR3: TGTGCCAGTCCGCATCACAGACAGGGCAGCTATCTTGGAAACACCATATATTTT. Protein: CASPHHRQGSYLGNTIYF.

This clone is a singleton in its sample. The rearrangement links TRBV11-2 to TRBJ2-5, with TRBD1 as a possible D gene (6 bases). The germline V gene has CDR1 SGHAT and CDR2 FQNNGV. Trimming removed 5 bases from V and 2 bases from J, with 12 bases in between. The length of the CDR3 is 14 residues. The CDR3 loop is CASSLGQLQETQYF. In DNA form, the CDR3 reads TGTGCCAGCAGCCTCGGACAGCTTCAAGAGACCCAGTACTTC.

The gene calls are TRBV7-9 and TRBJ1-5; D uncertain. V was cut by 6 bases and J by 3 bases, with 12 bases left in between. This CDR3 spans 14 amino acids. The germline CDR1 and CDR2 sequences are SEHNR and FQNEAQ (reference sequence). The CDR3 region has the DNA TGTGCCAGCAGTCCCGGGATACCCAATCAGCCCCAGCATTTT. Translating gives CASSPGIPNQPQHF.

This clone was seen just once. The rearrangement uses TRBV2 and TRBJ1-4, with TRBD1 matching over 9 bases. Germline CDR1 SNHLY, CDR2 FYNNEI. After removal of 9 bases from V and 8 bases from J, the junction contained 4 bases not matched to a gene. The CDR3 runs 12 residues. The CDR3 spells CARGQGREKLFF. The CDR3 nucleotides are TGTGCCAGGGGACAGGGACGAGAAAAACTGTTTTTT.

V usage is TRBV18 and J usage is TRBJ1-1, with D uncertain. Looked up from germline, CDR1 is KGHSH and CDR2 is LQKENI. The CDR3 length is 14 residues. Trimming took 0 bases from V and 7 from J, leaving 12 bases between them. The CDR3 region is CASSPPGHPFEAFF. The CDR3 DNA is TGTGCCAGCTCACCACCTGGGCACCCCTTTGAAGCTTTCTTT.

This rearrangement joins TRBV28 to TRBJ2-5; 8 positions agree with TRBD2. V shed 1 base and J 7 bases; nucleotides not matched to a gene: 14. This CDR3 contains 17 residues. Germline V gives CDR1 MDHEN, CDR2 SYDVKM. CDR3 DNA sequence: TGTGCCAGCAGTTTATCCGGCGGGGGGCTTATGTTAGGGACCCAGTACTTC. Amino acids: CASSLSGGGLMLGTQYF. The variable domain in full, completed from reference TRBV28 and TRBJ2-5, reads DVKVTQSSRYLVKRTGEKVFLECVQDMDHENMFWYRQDPGLGLRLIYFSYDVKMKEKGDIPEGYSVSREKKERFSLILESASTNQTSMYLCASSLSGGGLMLGTQYFGPGTRLLVL.

With respect to this clone: Other DNA sequences in this sample translate to the same CDR3. The rearrangement links TRBV18 to TRBJ2-5; 7 nucleotides match TRBD2. J gave up 2 bases and V 6 bases, and 9 bases lay outside the gene matches. The CDR3 runs to 15 residues. From germline, CDR1 is KGHSH and CDR2 LQKENI. The CDR3 sequence is CASSSPGGLQETQYF. The CDR3 DNA is TGTGCCAGCTCTTCCCCCGGGGGGTTGCAAGAGACCCAGTACTTC.

This chain joins TRBV9 and TRBJ1-2; D remains unclear. The CDR3 has 18 residues. V was cut by 0 bases and J by 0 bases, with 18 bases left in between. Germline assignment: CDR1 SGDLS and CDR2 YYNGEE. The CDR3 protein is CASSVVPSRGSANYGYTF. The CDR3 DNA sequence: TGTGCCAGCAGCGTAGTTCCAAGTAGAGGTTCCGCTAACTATGGCTACACCTTC.

This chain links TRBV5-1 with TRBJ2-7; no reliable D call. From germline, CDR1 is SGHRS and CDR2 YFSETQ. CDR3 length: 13 amino acids. Deletions cut 0 bases from V and 2 bases from J, with 6 bases between. CDR3 nucleotides: TGCGCCAGCAGCTTGGGTTACCCCTACGAGCAGTACTTC. This sequence encodes CASSLGYPYEQYF.

The chain combines TRBV28 with TRBJ2-5; 8 positions agree with TRBD2. CDR3 length: 12 amino acids. Germline lookup yields CDR1 MDHEN and CDR2 SYDVKM. V was pared by 7 bases and J by 4 bases, with 2 bases of the junction left unmatched. CDR3 sequence reads: CASNLAGETQYF. In nucleotides, the CDR3 is TGTGCCAGCAATCTAGCGGGAGAGACCCAGTACTTC.

The V and J genes are TRBV5-1 and TRBJ2-4; TRBD2 matches at 7 bases. From germline, CDR1 is SGHRS and CDR2 YFSETQ. The CDR3 is made up of 17 amino acids. V was clipped by 4 bases and J by 3 bases; unmatched bases: 13. The CDR3 bases are TGCGCCAGCAGCCCGGGGGGAGTGATATCTAGCAAAAACATTCAGTACTTC. Translation: CASSPGGVISSKNIQYF.

The chain couples TRBV18 to TRBJ1-1; the D is unclear. The germline gives CDR1 KGHSH, CDR2 LQKENI. The V gene lost 4 bases and the J gene lost 7 bases, with 13 bases spanning the gap. CDR3 length equals 13 residues. CDR3 residues: CASSLNVDGEAFF. The CDR3 region has the DNA TGTGCCAGCTCACTAAATGTGGACGGTGAAGCTTTCTTT.